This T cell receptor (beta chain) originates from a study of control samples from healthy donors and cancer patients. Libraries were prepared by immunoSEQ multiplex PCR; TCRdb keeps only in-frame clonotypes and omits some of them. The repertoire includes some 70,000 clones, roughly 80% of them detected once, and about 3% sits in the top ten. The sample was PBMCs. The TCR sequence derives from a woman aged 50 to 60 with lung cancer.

The chain's CDR3 is CASSSRGGDTEAFF. As DNA, the CDR3 is TGTGCCAGCAGTTCCAGGGGCGGGGACACTGAAGCTTTCTTT. The V and J genes are TRBV6-2 or TRBV6-3 and TRBJ1-1, with a weak D call TRBD1 (6 bases). Trimming removed 4 bases at V and 3 bases at J, with 12 bases between. This CDR3 is 14 amino acids long. The V gene's germline CDR1 is MNHEY and CDR2 SVGEGT.